This T cell receptor (beta chain) was identified in a study of blood T cell repertoires in COVID-19. About the research overall: Samples representing acute and convalescent COVID-19 were sourced from the United States, Italy and Spain.

Participant age was roughly 18 to 89 years, and participants resided in around 24 US areas. Donors were grouped by their self-reported clinical history. Sequencing used immunoSEQ multiplex PCR; TCRdb keeps in-frame clones, though not all of them. This sample has a few hundred thousand clones, with roughly nine tenths found just once. CDR1 and CDR2 from the germline V gene are SGHDT and YYEEEE. The ends lost 4 bases at V and 7 bases at J; junction bases unmatched: 10. The CDR3 is 15 amino acids. This clone showed up just once. The V gene is TRBV5-6, the J gene TRBJ2-7, with TRBD2 matching over 11 bases. The sequence came from a man under 40 who had recovered from COVID-19. What was sequenced was PBMCs or T cells enriched from blood (not recorded which). CDR3 DNA: TGTGCCAGCAGCGCTCCGGGACTAGCGGCTTATGAGCAGTACTTC. Its translation: CASSAPGLAAYEQYF.